The 23 T cell receptor beta chains below all came from one sample that was sequenced in a study of cytomegalovirus exposure and HLA in healthy donors. Researchers ran the PCR with 60 Vbeta and 13 Jbeta primers. Only in-frame clones appear in the TCRdb table, and some are missing; sequencing was by immunoSEQ multiplex PCR. The sample consists of some 190,000 clones, roughly 80% of them appearing once. The sequencing sample was made of PBMCs. The origin of the receptors is a girl aged 10 to 17 in good health and CMV-seropositive.

The chain employs TRBV7-9 and TRBJ2-7; TRBD2 matches 11 bases. CDR3 length: 14 residues. With V trimmed by 6 bases and J by 7 bases, 8 bases remained unmatched. Germline V gene sequence: CDR1 SEHNR, CDR2 FQNEAQ (reference sequence). The CDR3 nucleotides are TGTGCCAGCAGTCCACTAGCGGGAGCTGAGGAGCAGTACTTC. It specifies CASSPLAGAEEQYF. Variable domain in full (rest from reference TRBV7-9 and TRBJ2-7): DTGVSQNPRHKITKRGQNVTFRCDPISEHNRLYWYRQTLGQGPEFLTYFQNEAQLEKSRLLSDRFSAERPKGSFSTLEIQRTEQGDSAMYLCASSPLAGAEEQYFGPGTRLTVT.

This chain links TRBV5-1 with TRBJ2-3; D possibly corresponds to TRBD2 (6 bases). This CDR3 has 15 amino acids. Per the germline V gene, CDR1 is SGHRS and CDR2 is YFSETQ. V lost 2 bases and J 0 bases, leaving 10 bases between the germline ends. The CDR3 DNA sequence: TGCGCCAGCAGCTTCGACGGGACTAGCACAGATACGCAGTATTTT. Translation gives CASSFDGTSTDTQYF. Combining the CDR3 with reference TRBV5-1 and TRBJ2-3 gives the whole variable domain KAGVTQTPRYLIKTRGQQVTLSCSPISGHRSVSWYQQTPGQGLQFLFEYFSETQRNKGNFPGRFSGRQFSNSRSEMNVSTLELGDSALYLCASSFDGTSTDTQYFGPGTRLTVL.

V and J are TRBV9 and TRBJ2-7, with D unresolved. V lost 0 bases, J lost 1 base, and 8 bases lay in between. Germline CDR1 SGDLS, CDR2 YYNGEE. The CDR3 extends over 14 amino acids. In DNA, the CDR3 is TGTGCCAGCAGCGTAGTCCCTTTATCCTACGAGCAGTACTTC. The encoded protein is CASSVVPLSYEQYF.

V and J are TRBV7-9 and TRBJ2-6; 7 nucleotides line up with TRBD1. Germline V gene data show CDR1 as SEHNR and CDR2 as FQNEAQ (reference sequence). Losses at the gene ends were 5 bases for V and 0 bases for J; bases not matched to a gene: 7. CDR3 length equals 17 residues. The DNA of the CDR3 is TGTGCCAGCAGCAATACAGGGGAGAGCTCTGGGGCCAACGTCCTGACTTTC. As protein: CASSNTGESSGANVLTF. The complete variable domain, with remaining parts taken from reference TRBV7-9 and TRBJ2-6, reads DTGVSQNPRHKITKRGQNVTFRCDPISEHNRLYWYRQTLGQGPEFLTYFQNEAQLEKSRLLSDRFSAERPKGSFSTLEIQRTEQGDSAMYLCASSNTGESSGANVLTFGAGSRLTVL.

The chain combines TRBV4-2 with TRBJ2-5; 7 nucleotides match TRBD1. The CDR3 loop spans 15 amino acids. Germline trimming cut 3 bases from V and 2 bases from J; bases unmatched to any gene: 6. Germline values: CDR1 LGHNA, CDR2 YNFKEQ. CDR3 in DNA: TGTGCCAGCAGCCAGACCACGGACAGGCAAGAGACCCAGTACTTC. Its translation: CASSQTTDRQETQYF.

The V gene is TRBV5-1, the J gene TRBJ2-4, with D perhaps TRBD1 (5 bases). There are 17 residues in the CDR3. V was clipped by 0 bases and J by 0 bases, with 13 bases between them. CDR1 and CDR2 from the germline V gene are SGHRS and YFSETQ. The CDR3 coding sequence is TGCGCCAGCAGCTTGGCCGTTGACAGTCCAGCCAAAAACATTCAGTACTTC. It encodes CASSLAVDSPAKNIQYF.

V usage is TRBV6-5 and J usage is TRBJ2-7; D possibly corresponds to TRBD1 (6 bases). V was pared by 2 bases and J by 5 bases, with 13 bases between. Germline assignment: CDR1 MNHEY and CDR2 SVGAGI. The CDR3 sequence is 14 residues long. The CDR3 coding sequence is TGTGCCAGCAGTTACACAGGGCTCACCAACGAGCAGTACTTC. Residues: CASSYTGLTNEQYF.

V is TRBV11-1 and J is TRBJ1-1, with TRBD1 matching over 8 bases. Germline V lookup: CDR1 SGHAT, CDR2 FQDESV (reference sequence). This CDR3 is built from 13 residues. V was clipped by 2 bases and J by 6 bases; unmatched bases: 2. The CDR3 sequence: CASSLTGGAEAFF. In DNA, the CDR3 is TGTGCCAGCAGCTTAACAGGGGGTGCTGAAGCTTTCTTT.

The V gene is TRBV27, the J gene TRBJ2-7, with D hard to call. CDR1 is MNHEY, CDR2 SMNVEV, per germline (reference sequence). V was pared by 5 bases and J by 3 bases, with 14 bases between. This CDR3 has 14 amino acids. CDR3: CASSRAETGYEQYF. The CDR3 DNA sequence: TGTGCCAGCAGTAGAGCCGAGACGGGCTACGAGCAGTACTTC.

The chain has TRBV6-5 and TRBJ1-1; 9 bases line up with TRBD1. Germline trimming cut 9 bases from V and 1 base from J; bases unmatched to any gene: 9. CDR1 is MNHEY, CDR2 SVGAGI, per germline. The CDR3 loop spans 15 amino acids. For the CDR3, the DNA is TGTGCCAGTGTCACAGGGGGCGCGGGGAACACTGAAGCTTTCTTT. Translation: CASVTGGAGNTEAFF.

The chain is built from TRBV18 and TRBJ1-5, with D maybe TRBD1 (6 bases). Germline V gene lookup returns CDR1 KGHSH and CDR2 LQKENI. The CDR3 has 15 amino acids. The V end was cut by 3 bases, the J end by 8 bases, with 17 bases between. The chain's CDR3 is CASSPAGAPEEPQHF. As DNA, the CDR3 is TGTGCCAGCTCACCCGCAGGGGCCCCCGAAGAGCCCCAGCATTTT. Supplemented by reference TRBV18 and TRBJ1-5, the full variable domain reads NAGVMQNPRHLVRRRGQEARLRCSPMKGHSHVYWYRQLPEEGLKFMVYLQKENIIDESGMPKERFSAEFPKEGPSILRIQQVVRGDSAAYFCASSPAGAPEEPQHFGDGTRLSIL.

The chain carries TRBV7-9 and TRBJ2-5, with D possibly matching TRBD2 (5 bases). CDR1 and CDR2 (germline): SEHNR, FQNEAQ (reference sequence). The V end was cut by 5 bases, the J end by 2 bases, with 15 bases between. This CDR3 spans 15 amino acids. The CDR3 DNA reads TGTGCCAGCAGCCCATTGACGGACTTACAAGAGACCCAGTACTTC. As protein: CASSPLTDLQETQYF.

The chain couples TRBV11-2 to TRBJ2-5; possibly TRBD2 for D (5 bases). V was pared by 2 bases and J by 5 bases, with 15 bases between. Germline V gives CDR1 SGHAT, CDR2 FQNNGV. CDR3 length equals 15 residues. In DNA, the CDR3 is TGTGCCAGCAGCTTAAATCTAGCAAGGGCGGAGACCCAGTACTTC. Amino acid sequence: CASSLNLARAETQYF.

The V call is TRBV29-1, the J call TRBJ2-5; 7 bases are shared with TRBD2. J lost 5 bases, V lost 5 bases, and 2 bases had no gene match. This CDR3 contains 11 residues. From germline, CDR1 is SQVTM and CDR2 ANQGSEA. CDR3 DNA sequence: TGCAGCGTTAGTAGCGGGGAGACCCAGTACTTC. It codes for CSVSSGETQYF.

This clone was seen just once. The chain recombines TRBV30 with TRBJ1-1, with 9 bases lining up with TRBD1. This CDR3 is built from 14 residues. Germline-derived CDR1 and CDR2 are GTSNPN and SVGIG (reference sequence). The V gene end was trimmed by 4 bases and the J gene end by 3 bases; junction bases not matched to a gene: 6. The chain's CDR3 is CAWTITGGYTEAFF. CDR3 nucleotide sequence: TGTGCCTGGACTATCACAGGGGGCTACACTGAAGCTTTCTTT.

The V call is TRBV28, the J call TRBJ1-5, with 8 bases identical to TRBD1. V lost 3 bases, J lost 5 bases, and 3 bases stayed unmatched. This CDR3 region has 14 residues. Germline CDR1 MDHEN, CDR2 SYDVKM. The CDR3 nucleotides read TGTGCCAGCAGTTTTCTGGACAGGGATCAGCCCCAGCATTTT. Its translation is CASSFLDRDQPQHF. The full variable domain, with the rest looked up from reference TRBV28 and TRBJ1-5, is DVKVTQSSRYLVKRTGEKVFLECVQDMDHENMFWYRQDPGLGLRLIYFSYDVKMKEKGDIPEGYSVSREKKERFSLILESASTNQTSMYLCASSFLDRDQPQHFGDGTRLSIL.

Only a few counts were recorded for this clone. The genes are TRBV19 and TRBJ1-1; tentatively, D is TRBD1 (6 bases). The CDR3 contains 13 residues. Trimming stripped 3 bases from V and 1 base from J, with 6 bases between. Per germline, CDR1 LNHDA and CDR2 SQIVND (reference sequence). CDR3 DNA sequence: TGTGCCAGTAGTATGACAGGGAACACTGAAGCTTTCTTT. Protein: CASSMTGNTEAFF.

This clone showed up just a few times. The J gene is TRBJ1-2, the V gene TRBV5-1; 7 bases line up with TRBD1. Unmatched junction bases numbered 7, after V lost 1 base and J lost 7 bases. The CDR3 sequence is 14 residues long. Germline V gives CDR1 SGHRS, CDR2 YFSETQ. The CDR3 DNA is TGCGCCAGCAGCTTGATCGACAGGGTGTCTGGCTACACCTTC. It codes for CASSLIDRVSGYTF.

Notes on this clone: Other DNA variants within this sample encode the same CDR3. V usage is TRBV18 and J usage is TRBJ1-1; 9 bases map to TRBD1. V trimming: 6 bases; J trimming: 1 base; junction bases outside the gene matches: 3. CDR3 length equals 14 residues. CDR1 and CDR2 from the germline V gene are KGHSH and LQKENI. The CDR3 DNA follows: TGTGCCAGCTCCCCGGGACAGGGGAACACTGAAGCTTTCTTT. It codes for CASSPGQGNTEAFF.

The chain is built from TRBV5-8 and TRBJ2-2, with D possibly being TRBD2 (5 bases). V was cut by 5 bases and J by 1 base, with 21 bases left in between. Germline V gene sequence: CDR1 SGHTS, CDR2 YDEGEE. The length of the CDR3 is 18 residues. CDR3 DNA sequence: TGTGCCAGCAGACGGGAATTTCTCGGCATCCAGAACACCGGGGAGCTGTTTTTT. This codes for CASRREFLGIQNTGELFF.

This clone was recorded once. The chain carries TRBV10-2 and TRBJ1-5; D is ambiguous. The CDR3 is 15 residues long. V lost 1 base and J lost 0, with 7 bases in between. Germline CDR1 and CDR2: WSHSY and SAAADI. The CDR3 protein is CASSELRYSNQPQHF. CDR3 nucleotides: TGCGCCAGCAGTGAGTTGAGATATAGCAATCAGCCCCAGCATTTT.

The V gene is TRBV7-2, the J gene TRBJ1-4, with D perhaps TRBD1 (5 bases). Trimming removed 1 base from V and 8 bases from J, with 14 bases in between. This CDR3 is 15 amino acids long. CDR1 and CDR2 (germline): SGHTA, FQGNSA. The CDR3 nucleotides read TGTGCCAGCAGCTTAGGGAGACTAGGGGACGAAAAACTGTTTTTT. Its protein is CASSLGRLGDEKLFF.

V usage is TRBV5-4 and J usage is TRBJ2-7, with D maybe TRBD2 (5 bases). The V end was cut by 0 bases, the J end by 6 bases, with 7 bases between. CDR1 and CDR2 (germline): SGHNT, YYREEE (reference sequence). The CDR3 runs to 12 residues. This CDR3 is CASSLGRGEQYF. CDR3 bases: TGTGCCAGCAGCTTGGGTCGGGGCGAGCAGTACTTC.